The clone carrying this T cell receptor beta chain appeared a few times. The antigen is unknown. The sample belongs to a study of T cells in Graves' hyperthyroidism and ophthalmopathy. Study-wide results and caveats: Through a model of 13 V-J features, ophthalmopathy was separated from stable hyperthyroidism.

RNA transcripts served as the template for amplifying TCR beta CDR3 regions. TCR CDR3 regions were first amplified by RT-PCR with HTBI primers. TCRdb reanalysed the multiplex PCR reads using MiXCR and keeps one entry per CDR3 protein. The sample shows hundreds of thousands of distinct CDR3 sequences, 20% of them seen only once. Orbital computed tomography and thyroid ultrasound, together with serum TRAb and thyroxine and clinical symptoms, were used for diagnoses. V lost 7 bases to trimming and J lost 6 bases, with 20 bases between them. The CDR3 totals 14 residues. Looked up from germline, CDR1 is SGHRS and CDR2 is YFSETQ.

The chain couples TRBV5-1 to TRBJ2-7, with D possibly TRBD2 on 6 matching bases. Source material: blood. The sequence came from a man aged 30 to 39 with Graves' ophthalmopathy. In DNA, the CDR3 is TGCGCCAGCGCCCCGCGGGCGGGAATGCCCGAGCAGTACTTC. Translating it yields CASAPRAGMPEQYF.